This T cell receptor (beta chain) originates from a study of CD8+ T cells in alopecia areata. Following extraction, RNA underwent reverse transcription to cDNA, which served as the sequencing template. Profiling relied on immunoSEQ multiplex PCR, and the TCRdb table lists in-frame clones only, not all of them. Here the sample spans around 290,000 clones, roughly 64% being singletons. Looked up from germline, CDR1 is SGHRS and CDR2 is YFSETQ. The CDR3 has 18 residues. V trimming: 9 bases; J trimming: 8 bases; junction bases outside the gene matches: 26. Treatment given: oral pan-JAK inhibitor, 5-10 mg twice daily.

The gene calls are TRBV5-1 and TRBJ2-3; 8 bases align to TRBD1. The sequence was obtained from a human donor with alopecia areata. The input for sequencing was CD4+ T cells sorted from blood, taken at week 24, from a patient treated with tofacitinib. The CDR3, as DNA: TGCGCCACGGGACCGTCAGGGGGCGAGCGGCTTGTTGGAGTTACGCAGTATTTT. This codes for CATGPSGGERLVGVTQYF.